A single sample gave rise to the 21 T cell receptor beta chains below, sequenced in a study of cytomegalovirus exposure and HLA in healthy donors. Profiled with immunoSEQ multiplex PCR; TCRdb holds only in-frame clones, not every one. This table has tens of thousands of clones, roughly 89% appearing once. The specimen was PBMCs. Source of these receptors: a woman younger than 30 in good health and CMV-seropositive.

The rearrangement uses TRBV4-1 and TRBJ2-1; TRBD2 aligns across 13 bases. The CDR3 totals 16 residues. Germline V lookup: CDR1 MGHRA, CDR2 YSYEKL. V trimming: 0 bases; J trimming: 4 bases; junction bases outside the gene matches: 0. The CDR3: CASSQETSGRYNEQFF. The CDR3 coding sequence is TGCGCCAGCAGCCAAGAGACTAGCGGGAGGTACAATGAGCAGTTCTTC.

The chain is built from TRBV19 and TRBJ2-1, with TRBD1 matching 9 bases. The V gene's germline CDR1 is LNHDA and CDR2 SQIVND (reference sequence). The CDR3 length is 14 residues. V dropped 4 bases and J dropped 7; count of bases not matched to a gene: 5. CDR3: CASSTDRGGNEQFF. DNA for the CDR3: TGTGCCAGTAGTACTGACAGGGGGGGGAATGAGCAGTTCTTC.

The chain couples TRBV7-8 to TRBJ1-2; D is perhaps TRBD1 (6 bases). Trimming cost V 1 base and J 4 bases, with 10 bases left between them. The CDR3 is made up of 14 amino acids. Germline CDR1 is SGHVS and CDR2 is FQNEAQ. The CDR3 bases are TGTGCCAGCAGCTTAGTGGGGGGGGCCTATGGCTACACCTTC. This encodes CASSLVGGAYGYTF.

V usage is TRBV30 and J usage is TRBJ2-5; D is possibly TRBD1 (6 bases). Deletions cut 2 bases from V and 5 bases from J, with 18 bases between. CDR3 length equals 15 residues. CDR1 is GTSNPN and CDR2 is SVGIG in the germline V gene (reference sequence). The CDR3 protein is CAWSPPGAPEETQYF. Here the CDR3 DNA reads TGTGCCTGGAGTCCTCCAGGGGCCCCTGAGGAGACCCAGTACTTC. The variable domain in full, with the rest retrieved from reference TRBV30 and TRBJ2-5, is SQTIHQWPATLVQPVGSPLSLECTVEGTSNPNLYWYRQAAGRGLQLLFYSVGIGQISSEVPQNLSASRPQDRQFILSSKKLLLSDSGFYLCAWSPPGAPEETQYFGPGTRLLVL.

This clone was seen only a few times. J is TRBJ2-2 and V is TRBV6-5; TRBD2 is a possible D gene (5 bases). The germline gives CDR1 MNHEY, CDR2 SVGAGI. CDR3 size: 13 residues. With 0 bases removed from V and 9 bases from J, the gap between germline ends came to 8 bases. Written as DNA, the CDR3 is TGTGCCAGCAGTTACTCTGGGGAGTGGGAGCTGTTTTTT. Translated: CASSYSGEWELFF.

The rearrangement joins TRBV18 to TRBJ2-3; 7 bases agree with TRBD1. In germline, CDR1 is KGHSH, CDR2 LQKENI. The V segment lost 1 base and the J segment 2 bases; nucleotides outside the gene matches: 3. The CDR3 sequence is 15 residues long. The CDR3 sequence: CASSPLQGFTDTQYF. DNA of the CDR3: TGTGCCAGCTCACCACTACAGGGGTTCACAGATACGCAGTATTTT. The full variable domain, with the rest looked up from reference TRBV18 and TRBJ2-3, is NAGVMQNPRHLVRRRGQEARLRCSPMKGHSHVYWYRQLPEEGLKFMVYLQKENIIDESGMPKERFSAEFPKEGPSILRIQQVVRGDSAAYFCASSPLQGFTDTQYFGPGTRLTVL.

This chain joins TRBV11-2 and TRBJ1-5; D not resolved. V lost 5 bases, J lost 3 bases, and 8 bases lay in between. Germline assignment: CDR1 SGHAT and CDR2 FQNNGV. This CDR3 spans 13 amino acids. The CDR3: CASSPLPNQPQHF. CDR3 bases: TGTGCCAGCAGCCCCCTCCCCAATCAGCCCCAGCATTTT.

CDR3 in DNA: TGTGCCAGCAGTTTCCCAGGGAGGGTCAACACCGGGGAGCTGTTTTTT. Its protein product is CASSFPGRVNTGELFF. V is TRBV27 and J is TRBJ2-2; TRBD2 aligns across 7 bases. With V trimmed by 3 bases and J by 2 bases, 6 bases remained unmatched. The CDR3 has 16 residues. Germline values: CDR1 MNHEY, CDR2 SMNVEV (reference sequence).

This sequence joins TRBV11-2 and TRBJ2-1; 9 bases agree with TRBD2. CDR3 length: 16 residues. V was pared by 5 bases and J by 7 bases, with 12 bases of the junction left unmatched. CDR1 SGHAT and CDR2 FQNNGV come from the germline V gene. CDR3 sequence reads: CASSIVTSGSFNEQFF. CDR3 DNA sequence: TGTGCCAGCAGCATAGTTACTAGCGGGTCCTTTAATGAGCAGTTCTTC. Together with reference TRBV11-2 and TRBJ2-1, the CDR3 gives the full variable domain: EAGVAQSPRYKIIEKRQSVAFWCNPISGHATLYWYQQILGQGPKLLIQFQNNGVVDDSQLPKDRFSAERLKGVDSTLKIQPAKLEDSAVYLCASSIVTSGSFNEQFFGPGTRLTVL.

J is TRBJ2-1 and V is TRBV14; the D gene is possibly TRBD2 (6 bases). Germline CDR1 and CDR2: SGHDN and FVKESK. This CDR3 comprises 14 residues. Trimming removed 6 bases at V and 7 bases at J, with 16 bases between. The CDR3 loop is CASSRGGRWNEQFF. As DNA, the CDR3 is TGTGCCAGCAGTCGTGGAGGGCGATGGAATGAGCAGTTCTTC.

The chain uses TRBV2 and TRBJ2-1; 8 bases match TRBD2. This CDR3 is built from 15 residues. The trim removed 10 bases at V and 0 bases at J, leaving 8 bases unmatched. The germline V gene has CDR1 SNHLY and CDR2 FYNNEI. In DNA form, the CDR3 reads TGTGCCACCGTAGCGGGATCGAGCTCCTACAATGAGCAGTTCTTC. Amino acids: CATVAGSSSYNEQFF.

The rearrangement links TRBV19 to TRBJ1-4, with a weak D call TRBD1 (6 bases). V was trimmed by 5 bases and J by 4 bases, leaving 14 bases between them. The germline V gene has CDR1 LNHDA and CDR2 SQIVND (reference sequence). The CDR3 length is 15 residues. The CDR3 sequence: CASSLRTDINEKLFF. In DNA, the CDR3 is TGTGCCAGTAGTCTTCGGACAGATATTAATGAAAAACTGTTTTTT.

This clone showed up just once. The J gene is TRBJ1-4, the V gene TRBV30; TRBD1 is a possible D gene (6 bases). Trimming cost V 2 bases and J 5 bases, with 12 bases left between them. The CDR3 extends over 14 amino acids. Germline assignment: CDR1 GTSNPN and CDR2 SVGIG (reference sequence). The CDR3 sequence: CAWSYDRLNEKLFF. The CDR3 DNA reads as TGTGCCTGGAGTTATGACAGGCTGAATGAAAAACTGTTTTTT.

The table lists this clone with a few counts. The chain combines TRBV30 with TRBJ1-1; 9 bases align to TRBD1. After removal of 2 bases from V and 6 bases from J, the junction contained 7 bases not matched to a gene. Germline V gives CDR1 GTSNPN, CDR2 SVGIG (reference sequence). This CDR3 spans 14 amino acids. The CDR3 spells CAWSSSDRGAEAFF. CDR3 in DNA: TGTGCCTGGAGTAGCTCGGACAGGGGAGCTGAAGCTTTCTTT.

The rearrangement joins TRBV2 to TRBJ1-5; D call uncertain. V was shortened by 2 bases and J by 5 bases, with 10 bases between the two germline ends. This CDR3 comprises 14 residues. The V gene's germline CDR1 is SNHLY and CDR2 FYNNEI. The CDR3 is CASSELTVDQPQHF. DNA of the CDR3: TGTGCCAGCAGTGAACTCACGGTGGATCAGCCCCAGCATTTT.

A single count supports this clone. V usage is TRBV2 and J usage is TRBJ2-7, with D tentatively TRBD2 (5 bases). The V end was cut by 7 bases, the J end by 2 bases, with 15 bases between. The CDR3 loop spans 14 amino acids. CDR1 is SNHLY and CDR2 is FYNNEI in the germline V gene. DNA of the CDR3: TGTGCCAGCAAGGAGGTTAAGGGAACCTACGAGCAGTACTTC. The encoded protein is CASKEVKGTYEQYF.

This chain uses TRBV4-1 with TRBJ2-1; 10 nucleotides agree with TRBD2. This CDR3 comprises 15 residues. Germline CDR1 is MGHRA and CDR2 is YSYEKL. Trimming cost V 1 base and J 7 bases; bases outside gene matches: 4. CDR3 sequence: CASSQGLAGVNEQFF. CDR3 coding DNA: TGCGCCAGCAGCCAAGGGCTAGCGGGAGTTAATGAGCAGTTCTTC.

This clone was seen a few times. The CDR3 is CASRAGQEAEGYTF. In DNA, the CDR3 is TGTGCCAGCAGGGCCGGACAGGAGGCAGAGGGCTACACCTTC. The chain is built from TRBV6-1 and TRBJ1-2; 7 nucleotides line up with TRBD1. After removal of 6 bases from V and 8 bases from J, the junction contained 12 bases not matched to a gene. Germline values: CDR1 MNHNS, CDR2 SASEGT. The CDR3 totals 14 residues.

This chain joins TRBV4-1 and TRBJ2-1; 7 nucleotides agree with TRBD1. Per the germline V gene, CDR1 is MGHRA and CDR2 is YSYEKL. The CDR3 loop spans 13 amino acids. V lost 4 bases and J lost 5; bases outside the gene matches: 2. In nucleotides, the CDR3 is TGCGCCAGCAGCCTGGGACAGCACAATGAGCAGTTCTTC. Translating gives CASSLGQHNEQFF.

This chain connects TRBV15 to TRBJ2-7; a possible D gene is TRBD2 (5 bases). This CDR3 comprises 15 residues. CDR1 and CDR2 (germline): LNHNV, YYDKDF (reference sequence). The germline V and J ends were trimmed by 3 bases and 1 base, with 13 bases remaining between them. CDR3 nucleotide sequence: TGTGCCACCAGCAGCGGACTGATCCTTTCCTACGAGCAGTACTTC. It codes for CATSSGLILSYEQYF.

CDR3 coding DNA: TGTGCCAGCAGCTGGACAGTGAACACCGGGGAGCTGTTTTTT. Encoded protein: CASSWTVNTGELFF. The V and J genes are TRBV11-2 and TRBJ2-2; weak D call: TRBD1 (6 bases). Trimming took off 4 bases at V and 1 base at J, with 7 bases between the two ends. Germline CDR1 reads SGHAT; CDR2 reads FQNNGV. The CDR3 spans 14 residues.